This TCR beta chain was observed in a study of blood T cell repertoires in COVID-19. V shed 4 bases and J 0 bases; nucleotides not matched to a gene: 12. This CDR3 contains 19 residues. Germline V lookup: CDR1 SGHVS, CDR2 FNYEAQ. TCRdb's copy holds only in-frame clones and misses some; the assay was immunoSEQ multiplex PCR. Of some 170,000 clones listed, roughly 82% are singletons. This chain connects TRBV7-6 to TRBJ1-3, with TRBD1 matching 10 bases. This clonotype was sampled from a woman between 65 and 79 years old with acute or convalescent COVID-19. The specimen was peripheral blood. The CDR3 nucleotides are TGTGCCAGCAGCTCGGGACAGGGGAGGTCGGAGGGCTCTGGAAACACCATATATTTT. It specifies CASSSGQGRSEGSGNTIYF.